The entry below gives a single TCR beta chain sequence along with its context. The antigen is not known. The sample has other DNA sequences that encode this CDR3 too. This CDR3 region has 15 residues. V lost 1 base, J lost 3 bases, and 12 bases lay in between. Germline V gene lookup returns CDR1 MGHRA and CDR2 YSYEKL. The data belong to a study of cytomegalovirus exposure and HLA in healthy donors. The study, taken as a whole, reports: It emerged from a later analysis that several of the most significant clusters appeared to be linked to common viral pathogens. The listing of 150 to 200 TCR beta chains classed them as cytomegalovirus-associated.

The primer mix had 60 Vbeta and 13 Jbeta primers. Data came from immunoSEQ multiplex PCR; TCRdb stores just in-frame clones and leaves some out. The profile covers about 140,000 clones, with roughly two thirds appearing a single time and roughly 1.8% taken by the ten largest. The V gene is TRBV4-1, the J gene TRBJ1-1; possibly TRBD1 for D (5 bases). The sequencing sample was made of PBMCs. This clonotype was sampled from a male donor in good health and CMV-seronegative. The CDR3 DNA sequence: TGCGCCAGCAGCCAAGGGGGGGGACGCGACACTGAAGCTTTCTTT. This translates into CASSQGGGRDTEAFF.